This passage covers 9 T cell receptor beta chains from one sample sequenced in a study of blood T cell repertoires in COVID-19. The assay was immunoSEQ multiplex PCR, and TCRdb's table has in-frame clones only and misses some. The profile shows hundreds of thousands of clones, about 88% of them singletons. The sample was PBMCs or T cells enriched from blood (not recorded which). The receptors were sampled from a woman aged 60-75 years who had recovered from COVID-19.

CDR3 region: CASSLADRNRYEQYF. As DNA, the CDR3 is TGTGCCAGCAGCTTAGCGGACAGGAACAGGTACGAGCAGTACTTC. This chain uses TRBV7-2 with TRBJ2-7, with 7 bases identical to TRBD1. Germline V gives CDR1 SGHTA, CDR2 FQGNSA. This CDR3 contains 15 residues. J lost 4 bases, V lost 0 bases, and 6 bases had no gene match.

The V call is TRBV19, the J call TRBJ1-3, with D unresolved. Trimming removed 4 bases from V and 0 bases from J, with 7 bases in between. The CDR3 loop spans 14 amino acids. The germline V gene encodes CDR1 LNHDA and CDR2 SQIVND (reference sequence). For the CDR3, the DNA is TGTGCCAGTAGTAAGACAAGCTCTGGAAACACCATATATTTT. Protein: CASSKTSSGNTIYF.

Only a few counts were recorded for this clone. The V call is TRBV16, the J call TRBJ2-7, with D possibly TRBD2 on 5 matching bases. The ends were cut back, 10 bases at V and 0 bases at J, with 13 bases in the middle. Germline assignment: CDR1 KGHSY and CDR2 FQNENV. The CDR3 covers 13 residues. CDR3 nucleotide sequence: TGTGCCACCTCCCGGGAAAGCTCCTACGAGCAGTACTTC. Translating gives CATSRESSYEQYF.

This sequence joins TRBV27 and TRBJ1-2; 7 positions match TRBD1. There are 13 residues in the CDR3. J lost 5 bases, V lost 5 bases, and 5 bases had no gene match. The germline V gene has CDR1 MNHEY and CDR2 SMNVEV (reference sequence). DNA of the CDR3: TGTGCCAGCAGTCTAACAGGGGTGTATGGCTACACCTTC. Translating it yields CASSLTGVYGYTF.

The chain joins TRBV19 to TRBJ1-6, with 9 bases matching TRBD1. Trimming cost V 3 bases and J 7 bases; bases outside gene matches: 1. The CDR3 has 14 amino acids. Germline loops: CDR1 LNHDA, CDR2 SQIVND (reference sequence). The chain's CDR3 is CASSMGQGNSPLHF. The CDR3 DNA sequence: TGTGCCAGTAGTATGGGACAGGGAAATTCACCCCTCCACTTT.

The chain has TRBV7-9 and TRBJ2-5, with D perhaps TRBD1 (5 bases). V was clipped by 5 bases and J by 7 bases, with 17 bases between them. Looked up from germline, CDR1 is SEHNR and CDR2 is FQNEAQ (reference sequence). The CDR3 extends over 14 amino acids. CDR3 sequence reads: CASSLDGRVGTQYF. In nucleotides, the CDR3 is TGTGCCAGCAGCCTCGACGGCAGGGTCGGGACCCAGTACTTC.

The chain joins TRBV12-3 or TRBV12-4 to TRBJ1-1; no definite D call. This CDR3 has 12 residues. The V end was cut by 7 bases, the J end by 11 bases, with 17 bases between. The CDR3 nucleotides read TGTGCCAGCACCCTACCGGGGAGTCGGGCTTTCTTT. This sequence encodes CASTLPGSRAFF.

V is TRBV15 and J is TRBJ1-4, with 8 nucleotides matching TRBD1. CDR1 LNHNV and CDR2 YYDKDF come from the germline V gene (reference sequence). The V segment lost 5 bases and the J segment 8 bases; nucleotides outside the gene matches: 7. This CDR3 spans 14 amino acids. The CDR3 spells CATSLDRVSEKLFF. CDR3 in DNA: TGTGCCACCAGCTTGGACAGGGTGAGCGAAAAACTGTTTTTT.

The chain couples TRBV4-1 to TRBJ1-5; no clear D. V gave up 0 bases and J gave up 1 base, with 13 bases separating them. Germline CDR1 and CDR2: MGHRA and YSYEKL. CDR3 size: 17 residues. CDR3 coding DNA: TGCGCCAGCAGCCAAGAATCCGGGTCGAGGAGCAATCAGCCCCAGCATTTT. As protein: CASSQESGSRSNQPQHF.